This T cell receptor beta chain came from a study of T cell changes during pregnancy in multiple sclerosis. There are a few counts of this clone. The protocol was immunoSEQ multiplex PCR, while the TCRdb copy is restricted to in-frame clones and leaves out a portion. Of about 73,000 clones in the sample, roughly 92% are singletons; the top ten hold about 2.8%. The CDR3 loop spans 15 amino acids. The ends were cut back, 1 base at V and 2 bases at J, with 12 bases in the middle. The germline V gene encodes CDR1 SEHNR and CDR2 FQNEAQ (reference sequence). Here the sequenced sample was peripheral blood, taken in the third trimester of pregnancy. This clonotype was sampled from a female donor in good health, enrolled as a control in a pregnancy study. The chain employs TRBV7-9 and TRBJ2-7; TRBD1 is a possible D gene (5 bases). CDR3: CASSLEKGSAYEQYF. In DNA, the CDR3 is TGTGCCAGCAGCTTAGAGAAGGGGTCAGCCTACGAGCAGTACTTC.